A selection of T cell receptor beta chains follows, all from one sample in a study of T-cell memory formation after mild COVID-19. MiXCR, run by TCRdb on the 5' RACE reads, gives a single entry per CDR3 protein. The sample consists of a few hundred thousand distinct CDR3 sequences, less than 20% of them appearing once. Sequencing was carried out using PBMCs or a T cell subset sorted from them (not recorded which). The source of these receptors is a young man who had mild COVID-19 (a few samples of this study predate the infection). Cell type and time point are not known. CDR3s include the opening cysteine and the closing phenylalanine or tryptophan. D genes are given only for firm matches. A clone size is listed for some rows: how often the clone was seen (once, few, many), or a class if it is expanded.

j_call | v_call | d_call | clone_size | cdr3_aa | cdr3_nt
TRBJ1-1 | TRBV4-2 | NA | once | CASSQGTAAQPEAFF | TGTGCCAGCAGCCAAGGGACAGCGGCCCAGCCTGAAGCTTTCTTT
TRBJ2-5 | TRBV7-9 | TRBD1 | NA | CASSHAPGQGLETQYF | TGTGCCAGCAGTCACGCTCCGGGACAGGGGTTGGAGACCCAGTACTTC
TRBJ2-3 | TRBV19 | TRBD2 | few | CASSRGLAGPSTDTQYF | TGTGCCAGTAGTAGGGGGCTAGCGGGCCCTAGCACAGATACGCAGTATTTT
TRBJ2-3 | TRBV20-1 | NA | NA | CSARDQRRATDTQYF | TGCAGTGCTAGAGATCAAAGGAGGGCCACAGATACGCAGTATTTT
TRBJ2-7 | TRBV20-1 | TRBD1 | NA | CSARAQTGGGNEQYF | TGCAGTGCCAGGGCCCAAACAGGGGGCGGGAACGAGCAGTACTTC
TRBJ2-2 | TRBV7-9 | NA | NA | CASSSTHLRTNTGELFF | TGTGCCAGCAGCTCTACACACCTGCGGACCAACACCGGGGAGCTGTTTTTT
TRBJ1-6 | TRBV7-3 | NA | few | CASSFGSNSPLHF | TGTGCCAGCAGCTTCGGCAGCAATTCACCCCTCCACTTT
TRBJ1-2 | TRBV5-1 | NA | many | CASSLVGSRGYTF | TGCGCCAGCAGCTTGGTGGGCAGTCGGGGCTACACCTTC
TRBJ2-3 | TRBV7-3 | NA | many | CASSFGLHTDTQYF | TGTGCCAGCAGTTTCGGGTTACACACAGATACGCAGTATTTT
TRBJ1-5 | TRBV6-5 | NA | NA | CASSRRALPGQPQHF | TGTGCCAGCAGCCGCAGGGCCCTGCCCGGCCAGCCCCAGCATTTT
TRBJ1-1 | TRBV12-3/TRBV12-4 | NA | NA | CASNLQGLNTEAFF | TGTGCCAGCAACCTACAGGGTTTAAACACTGAAGCTTTCTTT
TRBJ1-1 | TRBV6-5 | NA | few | CASSYLAGGTEAFF | TGTGCCAGCAGTTACCTGGCGGGGGGCACTGAAGCTTTCTTT
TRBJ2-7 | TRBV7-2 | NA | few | CASNSGVAISYEQYF | TGTGCCAGCAATTCCGGGGTAGCGATCTCCTACGAGCAGTACTTC
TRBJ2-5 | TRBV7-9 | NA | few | CASSLYTVQETQYF | TGTGCCAGCAGCTTATACACCGTCCAAGAGACCCAGTACTTC
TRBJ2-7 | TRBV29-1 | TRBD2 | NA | CSVEEGGGGSYEQYF | TGCAGCGTTGAAGAAGGCGGGGGGGGTTCCTACGAGCAGTACTTC
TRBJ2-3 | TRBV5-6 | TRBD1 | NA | CASSLAGGVDTQYF | TGTGCCAGCAGCTTGGCAGGGGGAGTGGATACGCAGTATTTT
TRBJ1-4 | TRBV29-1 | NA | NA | CSVDGGAANEKLFF | TGCAGCGTTGATGGGGGTGCGGCTAATGAAAAACTGTTTTTT
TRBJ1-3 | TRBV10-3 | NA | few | CATEGIGNTIYF | TGTGCCACCGAAGGAATTGGAAACACCATATATTTT
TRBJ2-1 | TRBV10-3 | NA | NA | CAISESTERIDGFWWSSYNEQFF | TGTGCCATCAGTGAGTCGACAGAACGAATAGACGGTTTCTGGTGGAGCTCCTACAATGAGCAGTTCTTC
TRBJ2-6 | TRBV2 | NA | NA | CASLPHGGVSGANVLTF | TGTGCCAGCCTGCCACACGGGGGAGTCTCTGGGGCCAACGTCCTGACTTTC
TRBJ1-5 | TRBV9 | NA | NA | CASSVGIGAGQPQHF | TGTGCCAGCAGCGTAGGTATAGGGGCCGGGCAGCCCCAGCATTTT
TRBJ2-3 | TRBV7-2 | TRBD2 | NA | CASSGTSDTQYF | TGTGCCAGCAGCGGGACTAGTGATACGCAGTATTTT
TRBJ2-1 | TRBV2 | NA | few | CASSPLANHNEQFF | TGTGCCAGCTCCCCTCTAGCGAACCACAATGAGCAGTTCTTC
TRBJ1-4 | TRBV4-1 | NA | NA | CASSQLERVEKLFF | TGCGCCAGCAGCCAACTGGAGCGGGTTGAAAAACTGTTTTTT
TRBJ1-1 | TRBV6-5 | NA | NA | CASSYSMTGRGTEAFF | TGTGCCAGCAGTTACTCGATGACAGGCCGGGGCACTGAAGCTTTCTTT
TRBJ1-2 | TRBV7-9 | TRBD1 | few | CASSSRRDSGYGYTF | TGTGCCAGCAGCTCGAGGCGGGACAGTGGGTATGGCTACACCTTC
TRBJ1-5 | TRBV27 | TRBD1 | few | CASSFQGASQPQHF | TGTGCCAGCAGTTTCCAGGGGGCGAGTCAGCCCCAGCATTTT
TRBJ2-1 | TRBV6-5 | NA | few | CASSRLDSPNEQFF | TGTGCCAGCAGCCGACTAGACAGCCCCAATGAGCAGTTCTTC
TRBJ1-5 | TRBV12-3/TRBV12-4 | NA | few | CASRAGDEFGQPQHF | TGTGCCAGCAGGGCCGGAGATGAATTTGGTCAGCCCCAGCATTTT
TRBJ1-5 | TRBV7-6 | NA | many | CASSLEDGRGPQHF | TGTGCCAGCAGCTTAGAGGACGGGCGTGGGCCCCAGCATTTT
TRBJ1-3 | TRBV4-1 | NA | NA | CASSQGDLSSGNTIYF | TGCGCCAGCAGCCAAGGGGACCTGAGCTCTGGAAACACCATATATTTT
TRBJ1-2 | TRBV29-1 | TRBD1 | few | CSVETGGGSYGYTF | TGCAGCGTTGAGACAGGGGGCGGGAGCTATGGCTACACCTTC
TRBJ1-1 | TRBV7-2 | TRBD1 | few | CASSLPGTVVGAFF | TGTGCCAGCAGCTTACCCGGGACAGTGGTTGGGGCTTTCTTT
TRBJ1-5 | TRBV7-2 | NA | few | CASSQTRDQPQHF | TGTGCCAGCAGCCAAACCCGGGATCAGCCCCAGCATTTT
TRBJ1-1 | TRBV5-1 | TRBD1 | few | CASGADRVNTEAFF | TGCGCCAGCGGCGCCGACAGGGTGAACACTGAAGCTTTCTTT
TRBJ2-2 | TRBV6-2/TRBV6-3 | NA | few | CASSYVARRGELFF | TGTGCCAGCAGTTACGTGGCCCGCAGAGGGGAGCTGTTTTTT
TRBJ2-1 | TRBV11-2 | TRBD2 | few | CASSPRRSGGYNEQFF | TGTGCCAGCAGCCCCCGTAGGAGCGGGGGGTACAATGAGCAGTTCTTC
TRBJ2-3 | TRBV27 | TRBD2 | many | CASSSLERGAGDTQYF | TGTGCCAGCAGTTCCCTAGAGCGGGGGGCCGGGGATACGCAGTATTTT
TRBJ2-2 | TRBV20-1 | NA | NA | CSARVGQSNTGELFF | TGCAGTGCTAGAGTCGGACAGTCGAACACCGGGGAGCTGTTTTTT
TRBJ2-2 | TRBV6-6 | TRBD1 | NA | CASSETGVGNTGELFF | TGTGCCAGCAGCGAGACAGGGGTGGGGAACACCGGGGAGCTGTTTTTT
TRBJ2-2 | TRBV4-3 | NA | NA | CASTTGFTTGELFF | TGCGCCAGCACCACCGGGTTCACCACCGGGGAGCTGTTTTTT
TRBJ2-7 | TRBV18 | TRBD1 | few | CASSPSTGARYEQYF | TGTGCCAGCTCACCATCAACAGGGGCCCGCTACGAGCAGTACTTC
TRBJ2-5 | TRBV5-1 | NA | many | CASSPTGGSQETQYF | TGCGCCAGCAGCCCTACCGGAGGCTCGCAAGAGACCCAGTACTTC
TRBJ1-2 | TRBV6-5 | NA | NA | CASSYYGNYGYTF | TGTGCCAGCAGTTACTATGGGAACTATGGCTACACCTTC
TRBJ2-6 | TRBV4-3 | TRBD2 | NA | CASSQDGTSSGANVLTF | TGCGCCAGCAGCCAAGATGGGACTAGCTCTGGGGCCAACGTCCTGACTTTC
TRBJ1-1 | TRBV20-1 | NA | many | CSARDRVGTTEAFF | TGCAGTGCTAGAGATCGGGTTGGTACCACTGAAGCTTTCTTT